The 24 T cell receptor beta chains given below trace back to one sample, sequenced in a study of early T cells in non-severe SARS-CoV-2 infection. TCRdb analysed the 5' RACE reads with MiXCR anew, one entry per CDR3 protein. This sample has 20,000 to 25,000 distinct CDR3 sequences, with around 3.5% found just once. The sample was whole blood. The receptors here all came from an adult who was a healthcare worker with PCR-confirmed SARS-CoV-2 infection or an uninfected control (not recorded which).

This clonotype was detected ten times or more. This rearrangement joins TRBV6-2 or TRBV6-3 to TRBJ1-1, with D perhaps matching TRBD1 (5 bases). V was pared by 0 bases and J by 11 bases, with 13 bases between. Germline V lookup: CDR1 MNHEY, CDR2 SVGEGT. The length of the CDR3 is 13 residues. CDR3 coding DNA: TGTGCCAGCAGTTACTCGGCAGGGTCTTTTGCTTTCTTT. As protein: CASSYSAGSFAFF.

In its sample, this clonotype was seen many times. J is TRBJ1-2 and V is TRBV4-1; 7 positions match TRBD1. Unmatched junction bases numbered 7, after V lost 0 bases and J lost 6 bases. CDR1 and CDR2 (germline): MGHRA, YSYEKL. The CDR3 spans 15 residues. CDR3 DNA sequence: TGCGCCAGCAGCCAAGATGGGACAGCCGGGGATGGCTACACCTTC. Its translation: CASSQDGTAGDGYTF.

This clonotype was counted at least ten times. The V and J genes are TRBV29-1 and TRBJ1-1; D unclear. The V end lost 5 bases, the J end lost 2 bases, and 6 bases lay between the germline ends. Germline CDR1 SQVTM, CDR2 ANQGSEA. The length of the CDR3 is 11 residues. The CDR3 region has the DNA TGCAGCGTTAAGCGAAACACTGAAGCTTTCTTT. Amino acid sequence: CSVKRNTEAFF.

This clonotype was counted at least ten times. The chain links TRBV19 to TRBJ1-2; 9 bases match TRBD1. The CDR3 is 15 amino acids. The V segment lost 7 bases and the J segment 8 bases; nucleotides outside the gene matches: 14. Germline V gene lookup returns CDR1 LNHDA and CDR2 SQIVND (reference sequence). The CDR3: CASTLDRGSLSGYTF. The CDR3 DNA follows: TGTGCCAGTACCCTGGACAGGGGAAGTTTGTCAGGCTACACCTTC.

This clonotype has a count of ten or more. The CDR3 region has the DNA TGTGCCAGGGAGACGGTAGAGCAGTACTTC. Its protein product is CARETVEQYF. This chain joins TRBV27 and TRBJ2-7; no reliable D call. The CDR3 runs 10 residues. The V gene's germline CDR1 is MNHEY and CDR2 SMNVEV (reference sequence). Trimming removed 9 bases at V and 7 bases at J, with 10 bases between.

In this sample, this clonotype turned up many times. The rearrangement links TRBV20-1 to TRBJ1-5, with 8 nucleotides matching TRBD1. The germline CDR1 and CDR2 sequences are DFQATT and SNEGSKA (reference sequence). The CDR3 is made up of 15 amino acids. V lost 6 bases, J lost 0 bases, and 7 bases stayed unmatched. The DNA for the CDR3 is TGCAGTGCCGAAAAGACAGGGGATAGCAATCAGCCCCAGCATTTT. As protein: CSAEKTGDSNQPQHF.

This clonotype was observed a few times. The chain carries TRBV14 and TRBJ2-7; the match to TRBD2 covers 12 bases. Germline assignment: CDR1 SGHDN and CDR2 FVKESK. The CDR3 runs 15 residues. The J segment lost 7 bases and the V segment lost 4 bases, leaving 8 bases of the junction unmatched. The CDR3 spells CASSRPSGRGCEQYF. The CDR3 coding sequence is TGTGCCAGCAGCCGACCTAGCGGGAGGGGCTGTGAGCAGTACTTC.

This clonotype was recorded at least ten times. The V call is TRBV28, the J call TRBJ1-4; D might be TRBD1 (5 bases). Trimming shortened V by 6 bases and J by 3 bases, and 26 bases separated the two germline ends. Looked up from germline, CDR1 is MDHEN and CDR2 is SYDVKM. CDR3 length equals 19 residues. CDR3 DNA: TGTGCCAGCAGCGAAAGCCGGGGGACCTTCCCCCTAGCTAATGAAAAACTGTTTTTT. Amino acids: CASSESRGTFPLANEKLFF.

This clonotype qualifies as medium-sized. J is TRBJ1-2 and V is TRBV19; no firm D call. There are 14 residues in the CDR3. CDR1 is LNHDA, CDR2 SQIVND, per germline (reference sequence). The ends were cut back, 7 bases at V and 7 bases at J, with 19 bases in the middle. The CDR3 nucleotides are TGTGCCAGTAAAGATGGATGGTCCTTCGGTGGCTACACCTTC. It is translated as CASKDGWSFGGYTF. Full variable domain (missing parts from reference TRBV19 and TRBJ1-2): DGGITQSPKYLFRKEGQNVTLSCEQNLNHDAMYWYRQDPGQGLRLIYYSQIVNDFQKGDIAEGYSVSREKKESFPLTVTSAQKNPTAFYLCASKDGWSFGGYTFGSGTRLTVV.

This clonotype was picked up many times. The CDR3 here is CASSLATTETQYF. The CDR3 coding sequence is TGTGCCAGCAGTTTAGCTACGACAGAGACCCAGTACTTC. The chain joins TRBV12-3 or TRBV12-4 to TRBJ2-5; D call uncertain. The CDR3 contains 13 residues. V shed 0 bases and J shed 4 bases, with 6 bases lying between them.

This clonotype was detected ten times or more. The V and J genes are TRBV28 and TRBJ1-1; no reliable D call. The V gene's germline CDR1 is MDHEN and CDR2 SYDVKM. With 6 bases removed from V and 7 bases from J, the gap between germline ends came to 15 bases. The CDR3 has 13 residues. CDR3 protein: CASSIASRSEAFF. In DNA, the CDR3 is TGTGCCAGCAGCATTGCCAGCAGGAGTGAAGCTTTCTTT.

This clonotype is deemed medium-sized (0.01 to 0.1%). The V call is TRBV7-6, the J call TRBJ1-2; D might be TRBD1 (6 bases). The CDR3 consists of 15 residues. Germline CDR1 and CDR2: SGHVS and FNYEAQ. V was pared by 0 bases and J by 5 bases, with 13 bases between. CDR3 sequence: CASSLADAGTYGYTF. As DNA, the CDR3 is TGTGCCAGCAGCTTAGCAGACGCCGGGACATATGGCTACACCTTC.

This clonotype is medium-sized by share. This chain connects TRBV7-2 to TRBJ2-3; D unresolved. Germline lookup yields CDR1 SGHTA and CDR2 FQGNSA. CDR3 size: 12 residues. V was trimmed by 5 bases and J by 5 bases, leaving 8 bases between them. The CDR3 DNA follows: TGTGCCAGCAGCAACGCAGTAGATACGCAGTATTTT. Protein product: CASSNAVDTQYF.

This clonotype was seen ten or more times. DNA of the CDR3: TGTGCCAGCAGCCCTAGACAGGGGTGGACTGAAGCTTTCTTT. Protein product: CASSPRQGWTEAFF. This chain uses TRBV9 with TRBJ1-1; 8 nucleotides agree with TRBD1. Germline V gene data show CDR1 as SGDLS and CDR2 as YYNGEE. Trimming at V came to 4 bases and at J to 5 bases, leaving 7 bases not matched to a gene. The CDR3 is made up of 14 amino acids.

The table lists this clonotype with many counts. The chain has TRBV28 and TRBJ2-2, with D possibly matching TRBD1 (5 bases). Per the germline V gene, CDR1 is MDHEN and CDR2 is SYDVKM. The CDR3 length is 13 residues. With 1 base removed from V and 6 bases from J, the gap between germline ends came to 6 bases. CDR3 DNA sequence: TGTGCCAGCAGTTTATCAGGGTCCGGGGAGCTGTTTTTT. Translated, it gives CASSLSGSGELFF.

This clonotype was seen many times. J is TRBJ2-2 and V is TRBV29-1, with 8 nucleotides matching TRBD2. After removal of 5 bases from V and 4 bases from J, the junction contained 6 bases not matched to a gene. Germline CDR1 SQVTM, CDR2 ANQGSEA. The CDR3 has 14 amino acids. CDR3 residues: CSVLREGSTGELFF. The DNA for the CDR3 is TGCAGCGTTTTACGGGAGGGATCCACCGGGGAGCTGTTTTTT.

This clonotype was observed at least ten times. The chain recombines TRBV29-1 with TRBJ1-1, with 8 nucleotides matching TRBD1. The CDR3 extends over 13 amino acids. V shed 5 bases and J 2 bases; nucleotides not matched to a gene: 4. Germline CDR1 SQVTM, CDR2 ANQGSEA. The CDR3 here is CSVWTGLNTEAFF. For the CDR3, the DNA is TGCAGCGTTTGGACAGGGTTAAACACTGAAGCTTTCTTT.

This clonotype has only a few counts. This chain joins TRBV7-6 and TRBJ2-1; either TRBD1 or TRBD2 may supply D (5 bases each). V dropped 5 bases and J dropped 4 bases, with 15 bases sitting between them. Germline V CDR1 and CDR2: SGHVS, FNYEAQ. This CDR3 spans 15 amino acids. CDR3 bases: TGTGCCAGCAGCAATGAGGGGTCCGATTACAATGAGCAGTTCTTC. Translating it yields CASSNEGSDYNEQFF.

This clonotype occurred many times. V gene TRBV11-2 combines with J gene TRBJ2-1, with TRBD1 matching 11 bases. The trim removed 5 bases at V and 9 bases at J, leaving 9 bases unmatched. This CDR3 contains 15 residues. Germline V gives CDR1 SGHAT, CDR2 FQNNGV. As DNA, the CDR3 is TGTGCCAGCAGCGCAGCGGGACAGGGGGTAATTGAGCAGTTCTTC. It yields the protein CASSAAGQGVIEQFF.

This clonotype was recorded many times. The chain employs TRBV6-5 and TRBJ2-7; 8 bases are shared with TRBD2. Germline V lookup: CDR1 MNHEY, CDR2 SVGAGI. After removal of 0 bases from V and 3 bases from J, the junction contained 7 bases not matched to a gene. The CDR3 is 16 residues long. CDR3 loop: CASSYSVGTRDYEQYF. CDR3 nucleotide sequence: TGTGCCAGCAGTTACTCGGTTGGGACTAGGGACTACGAGCAGTACTTC.

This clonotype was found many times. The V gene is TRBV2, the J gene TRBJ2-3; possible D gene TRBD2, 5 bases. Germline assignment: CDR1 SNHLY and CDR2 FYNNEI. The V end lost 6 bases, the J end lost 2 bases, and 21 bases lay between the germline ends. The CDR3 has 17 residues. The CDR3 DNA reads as TGTGCCAGCAGGGGAAGTTCGGGGTCCTCTAACACAGATACGCAGTATTTT. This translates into CASRGSSGSSNTDTQYF.

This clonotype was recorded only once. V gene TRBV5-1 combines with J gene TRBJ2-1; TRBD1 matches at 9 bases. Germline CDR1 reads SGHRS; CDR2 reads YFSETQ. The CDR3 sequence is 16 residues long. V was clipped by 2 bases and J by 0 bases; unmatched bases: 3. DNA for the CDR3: TGCGCCAGCAGCTTAAGACAGGGGGTCTCCTACAATGAGCAGTTCTTC. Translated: CASSLRQGVSYNEQFF.

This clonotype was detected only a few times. CDR3 in DNA: TGTGCCAGCAGCGAGGGACAGGGTTATTATGAGCAGTTCTTC. Translated: CASSEGQGYYEQFF. This rearrangement joins TRBV5-4 to TRBJ2-1; 9 bases match TRBD1. This CDR3 comprises 14 residues. The V gene's germline CDR1 is SGHNT and CDR2 YYREEE (reference sequence). V trimming: 4 bases; J trimming: 8 bases; junction bases outside the gene matches: 7.

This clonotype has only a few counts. CDR3: CASRRGGLEDTQYF. The CDR3 bases are TGTGCCAGTAGAAGGGGGGGCTTGGAAGATACGCAGTATTTT. The V call is TRBV6-4, the J call TRBJ2-3, with TRBD2 as a possible D gene (7 bases). Germline values: CDR1 MRHNA, CDR2 SNTAGT. This CDR3 has 14 residues. Trimming took 9 bases from V and 5 from J, leaving 18 bases between them.